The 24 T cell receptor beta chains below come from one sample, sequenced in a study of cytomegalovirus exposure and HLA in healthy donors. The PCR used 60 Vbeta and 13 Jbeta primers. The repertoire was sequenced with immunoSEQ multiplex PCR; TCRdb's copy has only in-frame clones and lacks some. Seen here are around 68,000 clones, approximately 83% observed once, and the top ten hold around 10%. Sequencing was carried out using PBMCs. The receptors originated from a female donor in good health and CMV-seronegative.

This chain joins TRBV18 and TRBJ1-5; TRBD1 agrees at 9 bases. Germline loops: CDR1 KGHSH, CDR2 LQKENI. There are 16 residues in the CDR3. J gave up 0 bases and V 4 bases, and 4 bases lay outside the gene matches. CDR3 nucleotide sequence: TGTGCCAGCTCACGGGACAGGGCCCTTAGCAATCAGCCCCAGCATTTT. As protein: CASSRDRALSNQPQHF.

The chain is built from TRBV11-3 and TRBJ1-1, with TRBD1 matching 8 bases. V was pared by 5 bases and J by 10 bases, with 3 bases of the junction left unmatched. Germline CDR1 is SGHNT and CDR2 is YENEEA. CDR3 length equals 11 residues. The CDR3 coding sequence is TGTGCCAGCAGCGCCAGGGGGCCAGCTTTCTTT. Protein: CASSARGPAFF.

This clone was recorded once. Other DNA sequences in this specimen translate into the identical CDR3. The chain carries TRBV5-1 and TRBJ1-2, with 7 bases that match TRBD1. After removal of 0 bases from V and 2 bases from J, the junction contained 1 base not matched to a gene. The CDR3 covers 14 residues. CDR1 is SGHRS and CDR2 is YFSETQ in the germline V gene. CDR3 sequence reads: CASSLGDRNYGYTF. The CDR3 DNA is TGCGCCAGCAGCTTGGGGGACAGAAACTATGGCTACACCTTC.

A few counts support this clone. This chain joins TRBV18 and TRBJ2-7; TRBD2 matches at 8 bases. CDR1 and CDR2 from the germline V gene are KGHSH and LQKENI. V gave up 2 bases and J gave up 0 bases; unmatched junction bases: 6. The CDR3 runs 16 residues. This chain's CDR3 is CASSPIAGRSSYEQYF. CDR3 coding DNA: TGTGCCAGCTCACCAATAGCGGGAAGGAGCTCCTACGAGCAGTACTTC. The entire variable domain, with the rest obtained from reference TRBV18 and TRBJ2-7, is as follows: NAGVMQNPRHLVRRRGQEARLRCSPMKGHSHVYWYRQLPEEGLKFMVYLQKENIIDESGMPKERFSAEFPKEGPSILRIQQVVRGDSAAYFCASSPIAGRSSYEQYFGPGTRLTVT.

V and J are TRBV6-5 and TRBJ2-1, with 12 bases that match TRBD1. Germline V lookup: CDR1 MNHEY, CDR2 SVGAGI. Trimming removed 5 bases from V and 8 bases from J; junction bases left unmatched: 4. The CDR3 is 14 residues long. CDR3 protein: CASSPGQGAYEQFF. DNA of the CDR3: TGTGCCAGCAGTCCGGGACAGGGGGCCTATGAGCAGTTCTTC.

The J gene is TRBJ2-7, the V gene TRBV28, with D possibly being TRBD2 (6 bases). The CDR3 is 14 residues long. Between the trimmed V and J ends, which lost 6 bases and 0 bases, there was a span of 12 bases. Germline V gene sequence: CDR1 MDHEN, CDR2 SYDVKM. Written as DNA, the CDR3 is TGTGCCAGCAGCCCAGCGGGCCTCTCCTACGAGCAGTACTTC. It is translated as CASSPAGLSYEQYF.

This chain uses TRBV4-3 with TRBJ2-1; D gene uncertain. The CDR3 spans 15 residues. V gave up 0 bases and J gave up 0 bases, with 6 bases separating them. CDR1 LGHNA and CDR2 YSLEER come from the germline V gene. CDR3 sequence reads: CASSQDPGSYNEQFF. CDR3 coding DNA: TGCGCCAGCAGCCAAGATCCGGGCTCCTACAATGAGCAGTTCTTC.

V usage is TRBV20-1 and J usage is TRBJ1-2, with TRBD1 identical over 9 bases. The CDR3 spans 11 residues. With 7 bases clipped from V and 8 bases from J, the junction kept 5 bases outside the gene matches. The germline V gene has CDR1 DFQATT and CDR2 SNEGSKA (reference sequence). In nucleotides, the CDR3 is TGCAGTGTTAGGGACAGGGTGGGCTACACCTTC. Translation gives CSVRDRVGYTF.

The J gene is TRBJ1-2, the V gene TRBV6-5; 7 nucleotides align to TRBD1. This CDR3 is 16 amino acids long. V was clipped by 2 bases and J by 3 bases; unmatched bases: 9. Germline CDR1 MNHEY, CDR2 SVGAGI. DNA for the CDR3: TGTGCCAGCAGTTACGGGGGTCGACAGGGTGACTATGGCTACACCTTC. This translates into CASSYGGRQGDYGYTF.

CDR3 in DNA: TGTGCCACCAACCTAGCGGAGCTCTACGAGCAGTACTTC. It codes for CATNLAELYEQYF. This chain uses TRBV6-4 with TRBJ2-7; 7 nucleotides match TRBD2. Germline CDR1 MRHNA, CDR2 SNTAGT. V lost 10 bases and J lost 3; bases outside the gene matches: 9. CDR3 size: 13 residues.

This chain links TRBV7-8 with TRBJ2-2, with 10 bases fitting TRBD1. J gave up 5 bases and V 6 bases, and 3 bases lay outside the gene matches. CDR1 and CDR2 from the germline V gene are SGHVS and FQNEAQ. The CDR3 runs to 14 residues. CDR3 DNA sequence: TGTGCCAGCAGGGGGACAGGGGAGACCGGGGAGCTGTTTTTT. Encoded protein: CASRGTGETGELFF.

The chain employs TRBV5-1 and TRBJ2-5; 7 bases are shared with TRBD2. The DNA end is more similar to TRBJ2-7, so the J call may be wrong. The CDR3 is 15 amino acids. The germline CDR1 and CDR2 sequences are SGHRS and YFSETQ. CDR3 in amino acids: CASSLASGIPYEQYF. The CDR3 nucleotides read TGCGCCAGCAGCTTGGCCAGCGGGATCCCCTACGAGCAGTACTTC.

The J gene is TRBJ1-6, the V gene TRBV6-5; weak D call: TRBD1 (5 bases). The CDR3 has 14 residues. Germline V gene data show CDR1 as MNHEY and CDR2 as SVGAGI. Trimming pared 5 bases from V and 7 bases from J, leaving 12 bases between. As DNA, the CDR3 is TGTGCCAGCAGTCCTGCGGGGCGAAATTCACCCCTCCACTTT. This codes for CASSPAGRNSPLHF.

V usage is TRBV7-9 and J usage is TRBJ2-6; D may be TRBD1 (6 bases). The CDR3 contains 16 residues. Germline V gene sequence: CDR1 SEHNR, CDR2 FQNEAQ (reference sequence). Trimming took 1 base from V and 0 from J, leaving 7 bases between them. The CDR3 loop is CASSLGDTSGANVLTF. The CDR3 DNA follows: TGTGCCAGCAGCTTAGGGGACACCTCTGGGGCCAACGTCCTGACTTTC.

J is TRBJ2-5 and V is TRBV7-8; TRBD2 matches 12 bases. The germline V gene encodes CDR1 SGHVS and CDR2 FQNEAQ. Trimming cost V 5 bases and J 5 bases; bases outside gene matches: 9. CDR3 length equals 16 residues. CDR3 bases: TGTGCCAGCAGCGCCGATCTAGCGGGGGGGCAGGAGACCCAGTACTTC. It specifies CASSADLAGGQETQYF.

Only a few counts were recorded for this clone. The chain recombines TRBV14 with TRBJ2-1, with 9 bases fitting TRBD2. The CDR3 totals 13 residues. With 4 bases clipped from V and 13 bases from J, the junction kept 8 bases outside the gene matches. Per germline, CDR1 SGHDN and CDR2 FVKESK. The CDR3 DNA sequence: TGTGCCAGCAGCCGCCAAGCGGGAGGTGAACAGTTCTTC. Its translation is CASSRQAGGEQFF.

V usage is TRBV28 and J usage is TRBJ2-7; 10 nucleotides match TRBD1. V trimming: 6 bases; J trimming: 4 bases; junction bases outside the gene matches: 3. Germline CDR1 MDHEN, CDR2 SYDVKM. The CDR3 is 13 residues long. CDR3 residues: CASRGQGFYEQYF. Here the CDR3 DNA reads TGTGCCAGCAGGGGACAGGGGTTTTACGAGCAGTACTTC.

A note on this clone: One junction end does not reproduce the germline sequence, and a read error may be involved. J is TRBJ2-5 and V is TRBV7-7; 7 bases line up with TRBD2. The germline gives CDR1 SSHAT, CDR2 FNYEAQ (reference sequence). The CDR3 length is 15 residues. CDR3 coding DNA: TGTGCTAGCAGCTTAGCCCGGGGGGTGGAAGAGACCCAGTACTTC. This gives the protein CASSLARGVEETQYF.

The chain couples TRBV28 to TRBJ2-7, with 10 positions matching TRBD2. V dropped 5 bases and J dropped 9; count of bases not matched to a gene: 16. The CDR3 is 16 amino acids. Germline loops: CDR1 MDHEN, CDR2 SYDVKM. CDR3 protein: CASSSHPAGTSVAQYF. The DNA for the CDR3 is TGTGCCAGCAGTAGTCACCCAGCCGGGACTAGCGTCGCGCAGTACTTC.

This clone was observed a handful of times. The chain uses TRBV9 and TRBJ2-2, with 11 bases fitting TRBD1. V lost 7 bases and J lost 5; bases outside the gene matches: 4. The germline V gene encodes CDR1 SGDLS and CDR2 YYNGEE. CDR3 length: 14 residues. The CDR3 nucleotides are TGTGCCAGCCAAGGGACAGGGGGGACCGGGGAGCTGTTTTTT. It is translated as CASQGTGGTGELFF.

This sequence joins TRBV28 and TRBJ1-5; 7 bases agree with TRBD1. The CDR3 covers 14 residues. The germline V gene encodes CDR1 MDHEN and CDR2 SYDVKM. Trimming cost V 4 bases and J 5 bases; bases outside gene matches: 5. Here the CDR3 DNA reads TGTGCCAGCAGTTCGACAGGGCGGTATCAGCCCCAGCATTTT. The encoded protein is CASSSTGRYQPQHF. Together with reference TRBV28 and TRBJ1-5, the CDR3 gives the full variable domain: DVKVTQSSRYLVKRTGEKVFLECVQDMDHENMFWYRQDPGLGLRLIYFSYDVKMKEKGDIPEGYSVSREKKERFSLILESASTNQTSMYLCASSSTGRYQPQHFGDGTRLSIL.

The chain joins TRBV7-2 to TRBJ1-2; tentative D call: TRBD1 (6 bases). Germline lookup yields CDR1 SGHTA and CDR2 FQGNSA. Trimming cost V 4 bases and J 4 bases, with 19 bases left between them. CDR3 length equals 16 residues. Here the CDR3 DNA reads TGTGCCAGCAGCTCGCCGGGACACTCGGATGGCTATGGCTACACCTTC. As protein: CASSSPGHSDGYGYTF. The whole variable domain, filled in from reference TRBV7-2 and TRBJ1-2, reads GAGVSQSPSNKVTEKGKDVELRCDPISGHTALYWYRQSLGQGLEFLIYFQGNSAPDKSGLPSDRFSAERTGGSVSTLTIQRTQQEDSAVYLCASSSPGHSDGYGYTFGSGTRLTVV.

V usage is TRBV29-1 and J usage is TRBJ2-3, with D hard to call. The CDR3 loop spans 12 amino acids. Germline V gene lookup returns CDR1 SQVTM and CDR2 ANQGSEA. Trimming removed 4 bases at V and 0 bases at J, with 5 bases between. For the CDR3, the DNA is TGCAGCGTTGCGGTGAGCACAGATACGCAGTATTTT. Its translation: CSVAVSTDTQYF.

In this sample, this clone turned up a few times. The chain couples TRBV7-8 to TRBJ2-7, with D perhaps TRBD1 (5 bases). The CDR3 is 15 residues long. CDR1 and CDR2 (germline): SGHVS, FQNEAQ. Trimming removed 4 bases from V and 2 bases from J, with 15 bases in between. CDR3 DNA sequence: TGTGCCAGCAGCTCTGTCCCCTTAGGGGCCTACGAGCAGTACTTC. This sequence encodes CASSSVPLGAYEQYF. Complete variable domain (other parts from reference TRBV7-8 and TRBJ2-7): GAGVSQSPRYKVAKRGQDVALRCDPISGHVSLFWYQQALGQGPEFLTYFQNEAQLDKSGLPSDRFFAERPEGSVSTLKIQRTQQEDSAVYLCASSSVPLGAYEQYFGPGTRLTVT.